The 7 T cell receptor beta chains in this list originate from one sample, sequenced in a study of blood T cell repertoires in COVID-19. Some clones are missing from TCRdb's copy, which holds only in-frame ones; the method was immunoSEQ multiplex PCR. The sample shows roughly 110,000 clones, roughly 88% of them seen only once. Sequencing was done on a sample of peripheral blood. These receptors were collected from a woman aged 70-85 years with acute or convalescent COVID-19.

The chain employs TRBV13 and TRBJ1-2; 7 bases align to TRBD1. The CDR3 contains 14 residues. The V segment lost 3 bases and the J segment 7 bases; nucleotides outside the gene matches: 8. In germline, CDR1 is PRHDT, CDR2 FYEKMQ (reference sequence). CDR3 nucleotides: TGTGCCAGCAGCTTCAGAGGGGGCGCAGGTGGCTACACCTTC. Translating gives CASSFRGGAGGYTF.

The V and J genes are TRBV30 and TRBJ2-5, with TRBD1 matching 7 bases. The CDR3 is 14 amino acids. Germline values: CDR1 GTSNPN, CDR2 SVGIG (reference sequence). Unmatched junction bases numbered 9, after V lost 3 bases and J lost 5 bases. CDR3 amino acids: CAWRPGQATETQYF. The CDR3 bases are TGTGCCTGGAGACCAGGACAGGCGACGGAGACCCAGTACTTC. The whole variable domain, remainder taken from reference TRBV30 and TRBJ2-5, is SQTIHQWPATLVQPVGSPLSLECTVEGTSNPNLYWYRQAAGRGLQLLFYSVGIGQISSEVPQNLSASRPQDRQFILSSKKLLLSDSGFYLCAWRPGQATETQYFGPGTRLLVL.

The V gene is TRBV9, the J gene TRBJ1-3; D gene uncertain. Germline V gene lookup returns CDR1 SGDLS and CDR2 YYNGEE. The CDR3 is 16 residues long. V gave up 0 bases and J gave up 0 bases, with 10 bases separating them. The CDR3: CASSVAGRSSGNTIYF. The CDR3, as DNA: TGTGCCAGCAGCGTAGCTGGCAGGTCCTCTGGAAACACCATATATTTT.

This chain uses TRBV4-1 with TRBJ2-3; 14 bases map to TRBD2. This CDR3 contains 15 residues. V shed 5 bases and J 5 bases; nucleotides not matched to a gene: 3. Germline CDR1 reads MGHRA; CDR2 reads YSYEKL. The CDR3 loop reads CASSSGTSGGDTQYF. CDR3 DNA sequence: TGCGCCAGCAGCTCCGGGACTAGCGGGGGAGATACGCAGTATTTT.

On this clone: The sample holds other DNA sequences that translate to the same CDR3. The chain uses TRBV19 and TRBJ1-6, with unresolved D. This CDR3 spans 13 amino acids. Germline V gene sequence: CDR1 LNHDA, CDR2 SQIVND (reference sequence). V was pared by 2 bases and J by 8 bases, with 7 bases between. The CDR3 DNA reads TGTGCCAGTAGTATACGCGGTGATTCACCCCTCCACTTT. This translates into CASSIRGDSPLHF.

The J gene is TRBJ1-5, the V gene TRBV19; 8 bases match TRBD1. Germline CDR1 LNHDA, CDR2 SQIVND (reference sequence). Losses at the gene ends were 8 bases for V and 7 bases for J; bases not matched to a gene: 7. CDR3 size: 13 residues. CDR3 in amino acids: CASSQGAWQPQHF. The CDR3 region has the DNA TGTGCCAGTTCTCAGGGGGCTTGGCAGCCCCAGCATTTT.

This clone was recorded a few times. The J gene is TRBJ2-1, the V gene TRBV29-1; TRBD2 is a possible D gene (5 bases). This CDR3 has 13 amino acids. Trimming shortened V by 1 base and J by 4 bases, and 8 bases separated the two germline ends. CDR1 and CDR2 (germline): SQVTM, ANQGSEA. CDR3 coding DNA: TGCAGCGTTGAAGGGACTGTATACAATGAGCAGTTCTTC. Amino acid sequence: CSVEGTVYNEQFF.